The 31 T cell receptor beta chains in this list originate from one sample, sequenced in a study of CD8+ T cells in alopecia areata. Extraction of RNA preceded its reverse transcription into cDNA, which served as the sequencing template. Profiled with immunoSEQ multiplex PCR; TCRdb holds only in-frame clones, not every one. The sample holds more than 200,000 clones, 43% seen once. Treatment reported: oral pan-JAK inhibitor, 5-10 mg twice daily. Source: CD4+ T cells sorted from blood, taken at approximately week 36, from a patient treated with tofacitinib. The receptors derive from a human donor with alopecia areata.

The CDR3 DNA sequence: TGTGCCAGCAGCGTTCTCAGCACAGATACGCAGTATTTT. It specifies CASSVLSTDTQYF. This sequence joins TRBV9 and TRBJ2-3, with D unresolved. Trimming cost V 2 bases and J 0 bases, with 4 bases left between them. The germline V gene encodes CDR1 SGDLS and CDR2 YYNGEE. The CDR3 has 13 residues.

The gene calls are TRBV6-1 and TRBJ2-5; D remains ambiguous. Trimming left V 6 bases short and J 5 bases short, with 7 bases between. Germline V gene lookup returns CDR1 MNHNS and CDR2 SASEGT. CDR3 size: 11 residues. CDR3 residues: CASSPGETQYF. The CDR3 nucleotides read TGTGCCAGCAGCCCGGGTGAGACCCAGTACTTC.

This sequence joins TRBV7-9 and TRBJ1-2; D perhaps matches TRBD1 (6 bases). Germline V lookup: CDR1 SEHNR, CDR2 FQNEAQ (reference sequence). This CDR3 has 16 amino acids. Trimming removed 5 bases at V and 0 bases at J, with 16 bases between. The CDR3 here is CASSPEGGGTNYGYTF. The CDR3, as DNA: TGTGCCAGCAGCCCCGAAGGGGGGGGGACTAACTATGGCTACACCTTC.

The chain joins TRBV30 to TRBJ2-5; the D is unclear. Per the germline V gene, CDR1 is GTSNPN and CDR2 is SVGIG (reference sequence). Trimming took 8 bases from V and 5 from J, leaving 12 bases between them. CDR3 length: 11 residues. DNA for the CDR3: TGTGCCGGTCGGGTCGAGGAGACCCAGTACTTC. It encodes CAGRVEETQYF.

The chain has TRBV7-6 and TRBJ2-7; D is undetermined. In germline, CDR1 is SGHVS, CDR2 FNYEAQ. With 4 bases removed from V and 4 bases from J, the gap between germline ends came to 8 bases. This CDR3 is 12 amino acids long. The CDR3 coding sequence is TGTGCCAGCAGCTACGACGGGTACGAGCAGTACTTC. Its protein is CASSYDGYEQYF.

In its sample, this clone was seen a few times. This chain links TRBV29-1 with TRBJ2-5; 9 nucleotides line up with TRBD2. There are 13 residues in the CDR3. Trimming removed 6 bases from V and 4 bases from J; junction bases left unmatched: 6. Germline loops: CDR1 SQVTM, CDR2 ANQGSEA. This CDR3 is CSVRLAAIETQYF. DNA of the CDR3: TGCAGCGTCCGACTAGCGGCAATAGAGACCCAGTACTTC.

The chain recombines TRBV6-1 with TRBJ2-7; tentative D call: TRBD2 (6 bases). The CDR3 length is 16 residues. V shed 4 bases and J shed 5 bases, with 21 bases lying between them. The V gene's germline CDR1 is MNHNS and CDR2 SASEGT. CDR3 amino acids: CASSGGDFLGIHEQYF. CDR3 in DNA: TGTGCCAGCAGTGGGGGGGATTTCCTCGGGATCCACGAGCAGTACTTC.

In this sample, this clone turned up a few times. The chain couples TRBV9 to TRBJ2-1; TRBD2 matches at 14 bases. Germline CDR1 SGDLS, CDR2 YYNGEE. CDR3 length equals 17 residues. The V gene end was trimmed by 0 bases and the J gene end by 9 bases; junction bases not matched to a gene: 8. The CDR3 nucleotides read TGTGCCAGCAGCGTAGATTGGGGGACTAGCGGGAGTGGTGAGCAGTTCTTC. It specifies CASSVDWGTSGSGEQFF.

There are a few counts of this clone. The chain recombines TRBV7-3 with TRBJ2-1, with TRBD2 identical over 9 bases. In germline, CDR1 is SGHTA, CDR2 FQGTGA. This CDR3 spans 17 amino acids. J was trimmed by 3 bases and V by 5 bases; bases with no gene match: 11. CDR3 DNA: TGTGCCAGCAGCATCAGCCCGGGACTAGCTCTCTACAATGAGCAGTTCTTC. It is translated as CASSISPGLALYNEQFF. Together with reference TRBV7-3 and TRBJ2-1, the CDR3 gives the full variable domain: GAGVSQTPSNKVTEKGKYVELRCDPISGHTALYWYRQSLGQGPEFLIYFQGTGAADDSGLPNDRFFAVRPEGSVSTLKIQRTERGDSAVYLCASSISPGLALYNEQFFGPGTRLTVL.

This clone was seen only a few times. The chain recombines TRBV7-2 with TRBJ2-1; D might be TRBD1 or TRBD2, each matching 6 bases. Germline values: CDR1 SGHTA, CDR2 FQGNSA. Trimming took off 5 bases at V and 2 bases at J, with 16 bases between the two ends. There are 16 residues in the CDR3. DNA of the CDR3: TGTGCCAGCAGCGCCCCGATGGGGGGCCCCTACAATGAGCAGTTCTTC. Translated: CASSAPMGGPYNEQFF.

This clone has ten or more counts. This sequence joins TRBV28 and TRBJ1-5; D gene uncertain. This CDR3 region has 15 residues. The V end was cut by 7 bases, the J end by 4 bases, with 17 bases between. The germline V gene has CDR1 MDHEN and CDR2 SYDVKM. CDR3 region: CASTPSPRRNQPQHF. CDR3 sequence (DNA): TGTGCCAGCACCCCATCCCCCCGCCGGAATCAGCCCCAGCATTTT.

This chain joins TRBV5-1 and TRBJ2-2; possibly TRBD2 for D (5 bases). V lost 3 bases and J lost 7, with 13 bases in between. Germline V lookup: CDR1 SGHRS, CDR2 YFSETQ. This CDR3 has 14 residues. The CDR3, as DNA: TGCGCCAGCAGCTCCCGCCCAGCGGTCGGGGAGCTGTTTTTT. The encoded protein is CASSSRPAVGELFF. The full variable domain, rest sourced from reference TRBV5-1 and TRBJ2-2, is KAGVTQTPRYLIKTRGQQVTLSCSPISGHRSVSWYQQTPGQGLQFLFEYFSETQRNKGNFPGRFSGRQFSNSRSEMNVSTLELGDSALYLCASSSRPAVGELFFGEGSRLTVL.

The CDR3 reads CASSYARAATNYGYTF. Written as DNA, the CDR3 is TGTGCCAGCAGTTACGCGCGGGCAGCTACTAACTATGGCTACACCTTC. The chain is built from TRBV6-5 and TRBJ1-2; D is uncertain. Germline CDR1 MNHEY, CDR2 SVGAGI. Trimming stripped 2 bases from V and 0 bases from J, with 13 bases between. This CDR3 is 16 amino acids long.

CDR3 nucleotides: TGTGCCTGGAGTTTGGCGAACACCATATATTTT. This encodes CAWSLANTIYF. The V call is TRBV30, the J call TRBJ1-3; no reliable D call. Looked up from germline, CDR1 is GTSNPN and CDR2 is SVGIG (reference sequence). Trimming removed 2 bases at V and 7 bases at J, with 6 bases between. This CDR3 region has 11 residues.

This clone was counted at least ten times. This sequence joins TRBV7-9 and TRBJ2-1; the D gene is possibly TRBD1 (5 bases). V was clipped by 5 bases and J by 6 bases, with 17 bases between them. Per the germline V gene, CDR1 is SEHNR and CDR2 is FQNEAQ (reference sequence). This CDR3 spans 15 amino acids. CDR3: CASSPKIRVGNEQFF. In nucleotides, the CDR3 is TGTGCCAGCAGCCCGAAGATCAGGGTAGGCAATGAGCAGTTCTTC.

Only a few counts were recorded for this clone. The chain combines TRBV9 with TRBJ2-3; D might be TRBD1 (6 bases). Per germline, CDR1 SGDLS and CDR2 YYNGEE. The V gene lost 0 bases and the J gene lost 5 bases, with 16 bases spanning the gap. The CDR3 loop spans 16 amino acids. The CDR3 DNA sequence: TGTGCCAGCAGCGTAGAGCAGGACCAGGGGCGAGATACGCAGTATTTT. Encoded protein: CASSVEQDQGRDTQYF.

The chain couples TRBV5-1 to TRBJ2-6, with 8 bases lining up with TRBD1. The CDR3 extends over 17 amino acids. J gave up 2 bases and V 3 bases, and 7 bases lay outside the gene matches. Germline V lookup: CDR1 SGHRS, CDR2 YFSETQ. The CDR3 DNA sequence: TGCGCCAGCAGCTCCTTGGGGACAGGCACTGGGGCCAACGTCCTGACTTTC. Protein: CASSSLGTGTGANVLTF. The full variable domain, with the rest looked up from reference TRBV5-1 and TRBJ2-6, is KAGVTQTPRYLIKTRGQQVTLSCSPISGHRSVSWYQQTPGQGLQFLFEYFSETQRNKGNFPGRFSGRQFSNSRSEMNVSTLELGDSALYLCASSSLGTGTGANVLTFGAGSRLTVL.

This clone appeared a few times. The CDR3 loop is CASSPAGASGIGNEQFF. The DNA for the CDR3 is TGTGCCAGCAGCCCTGCAGGGGCTAGCGGGATTGGTAATGAGCAGTTCTTC. V is TRBV9 and J is TRBJ2-1; 9 nucleotides line up with TRBD2. The ends lost 4 bases at V and 7 bases at J; junction bases unmatched: 15. The CDR3 length is 17 residues. The V gene's germline CDR1 is SGDLS and CDR2 YYNGEE.

This clone turned up a few times. This chain joins TRBV28 and TRBJ1-1; D is unresolved. V was cut by 6 bases and J by 4 bases, with 6 bases left in between. CDR1 MDHEN and CDR2 SYDVKM come from the germline V gene. This CDR3 region has 11 residues. CDR3 coding DNA: TGTGCCAGCAGGATGGGCACTGAAGCTTTCTTT. Protein sequence: CASRMGTEAFF. The complete variable domain, with remaining parts taken from reference TRBV28 and TRBJ1-1, reads DVKVTQSSRYLVKRTGEKVFLECVQDMDHENMFWYRQDPGLGLRLIYFSYDVKMKEKGDIPEGYSVSREKKERFSLILESASTNQTSMYLCASRMGTEAFFGQGTRLTVV.

The CDR3 is CAWIQGPEDYTF. CDR3 in DNA: TGTGCCTGGATTCAGGGTCCAGAGGACTACACCTTC. The rearrangement joins TRBV30 to TRBJ1-2; TRBD1 is a possible D gene (5 bases). This CDR3 is built from 12 residues. In germline, CDR1 is GTSNPN, CDR2 SVGIG (reference sequence). The ends were cut back, 4 bases at V and 10 bases at J, with 16 bases in the middle.

V gene TRBV7-2 combines with J gene TRBJ2-1, with 7 bases lining up with TRBD2. The germline V gene encodes CDR1 SGHTA and CDR2 FQGNSA. J lost 7 bases, V lost 5 bases, and 11 bases had no gene match. The CDR3 is made up of 15 amino acids. CDR3 DNA sequence: TGTGCCAGCAGCCCCAGGGAGGGTGGGAAAAATGAGCAGTTCTTC. Its protein is CASSPREGGKNEQFF.

The CDR3 DNA reads TGTGCCAGCAGTGGGTCTAGCGGGATAAACATTCAGTACTTC. As protein: CASSGSSGINIQYF. The chain couples TRBV2 to TRBJ2-4; 9 nucleotides agree with TRBD2. V gave up 4 bases and J gave up 6 bases; unmatched junction bases: 4. The V gene's germline CDR1 is SNHLY and CDR2 FYNNEI. CDR3 length equals 14 residues.

V is TRBV7-2 and J is TRBJ2-7; D not resolved. This CDR3 is built from 15 residues. Germline V gene data show CDR1 as SGHTA and CDR2 as FQGNSA. V was shortened by 3 bases and J by 0 bases, with 12 bases between the two germline ends. CDR3 residues: CASSLGGIDSYEQYF. For the CDR3, the DNA is TGTGCCAGCAGCTTGGGCGGAATAGACTCCTACGAGCAGTACTTC.

V gene TRBV30 combines with J gene TRBJ2-3; D gene uncertain. Trimming removed 0 bases at V and 2 bases at J, with 9 bases between. The CDR3 has 14 residues. Germline V gene lookup returns CDR1 GTSNPN and CDR2 SVGIG (reference sequence). CDR3 sequence: CAWSVTSHTDTQYF. For the CDR3, the DNA is TGTGCCTGGAGTGTAACCTCCCACACAGATACGCAGTATTTT.

The table lists this clone with a few counts. V usage is TRBV7-9 and J usage is TRBJ2-3, with D perhaps matching TRBD1 (6 bases). V was cut by 1 base and J by 4 bases, with 9 bases left in between. The CDR3 covers 14 residues. Per germline, CDR1 SEHNR and CDR2 FQNEAQ (reference sequence). In DNA form, the CDR3 reads TGTGCCAGCAGCTTAGTACAGGGTCCAGATACGCAGTATTTT. Its protein is CASSLVQGPDTQYF.

This clone was detected a few times. The chain employs TRBV7-9 and TRBJ1-5; TRBD1 might be the D (5 bases). Germline lookup yields CDR1 SEHNR and CDR2 FQNEAQ (reference sequence). V lost 8 bases, J lost 3 bases, and 11 bases lay in between. This CDR3 contains 13 residues. CDR3: CASSSGANQPQHF. The CDR3 nucleotides read TGTGCCAGCTCTTCTGGGGCCAATCAGCCCCAGCATTTT.

The CDR3 loop reads CASSHKREGLRETQYF. As DNA, the CDR3 is TGTGCCAGCAGCCACAAGCGGGAGGGCCTCAGGGAGACCCAGTACTTC. The chain carries TRBV7-2 and TRBJ2-5; TRBD2 matches at 10 bases. The CDR3 has 16 residues. J gave up 5 bases and V 5 bases, and 11 bases lay outside the gene matches. CDR1 is SGHTA, CDR2 FQGNSA, per germline.

V and J are TRBV6-1 and TRBJ2-2; a possible D gene is TRBD2 (6 bases). This CDR3 region has 17 residues. Germline lookup yields CDR1 MNHNS and CDR2 SASEGT. V lost 2 bases and J lost 8, with 21 bases in between. Written as DNA, the CDR3 is TGTGCCAGCAGTGAAAGCCCGACCGCGCTCGCGGGGGGGGAGCTGTTTTTT. Protein product: CASSESPTALAGGELFF.

This clone showed up just a few times. The chain is built from TRBV5-1 and TRBJ2-7, with TRBD2 as a possible D gene (6 bases). Germline V CDR1 and CDR2: SGHRS, YFSETQ. This CDR3 contains 14 residues. Trimming stripped 0 bases from V and 6 bases from J, with 13 bases between. The CDR3 sequence is CASSLAAGSAEQYF. The CDR3 region has the DNA TGCGCCAGCAGCTTGGCTGCGGGATCGGCCGAGCAGTACTTC.

The genes are TRBV30 and TRBJ2-2; D remains unclear. The CDR3 loop spans 14 amino acids. The ends were cut back, 4 bases at V and 1 base at J, with 10 bases in the middle. The germline CDR1 and CDR2 sequences are GTSNPN and SVGIG (reference sequence). The CDR3 is CAWMRQMNTGELFF. The CDR3 nucleotides read TGTGCCTGGATGAGGCAGATGAACACCGGGGAGCTGTTTTTT. The variable domain in full, with the rest retrieved from reference TRBV30 and TRBJ2-2, is SQTIHQWPATLVQPVGSPLSLECTVEGTSNPNLYWYRQAAGRGLQLLFYSVGIGQISSEVPQNLSASRPQDRQFILSSKKLLLSDSGFYLCAWMRQMNTGELFFGEGSRLTVL.

The chain carries TRBV7-9 and TRBJ1-2, with 8 nucleotides matching TRBD1. The CDR3 has 14 amino acids. Trimming cost V 7 bases and J 5 bases; bases outside gene matches: 9. Germline lookup yields CDR1 SEHNR and CDR2 FQNEAQ (reference sequence). CDR3 bases: TGTGCCAGCACCCCCCCCGGACAGGGTTATGGCTACACCTTC. Encoded protein: CASTPPGQGYGYTF.